The TCR beta chain described here comes from a study of cytomegalovirus exposure and HLA in healthy donors. General study findings and limits: Later analysis associated a missense DCLRE1C variant with TCR beta V- and J-gene trimming. According to reports, the classifier identified cytomegalovirus status with high specificity and sensitivity. Most TCR beta V segments were productive about 87% or about 30% of the time in an earlier analysis.

The PCR ran on 60 Vbeta and 13 Jbeta primers. Assay used: immunoSEQ multiplex PCR; TCRdb lists only in-frame clones, some missing. The sample records hundreds of thousands of clones, 80% to 90% being singletons. The sample holds a few counts of this clone. The antigen remains unidentified. Germline-derived CDR1 and CDR2 are MNHEY and SVGAGI. The CDR3 extends over 13 amino acids. The V and J ends lost 5 bases and 3 bases, in that order; junction bases with no gene match: 3. The specimen was PBMCs. This receptor was taken from a man under 40 in good health and CMV-seronegative. The chain joins TRBV6-5 to TRBJ1-2, with 7 bases matching TRBD1. This CDR3 is CASSQQGYYGYTF. CDR3 in DNA: TGTGCCAGCAGTCAACAGGGGTACTATGGCTACACCTTC.